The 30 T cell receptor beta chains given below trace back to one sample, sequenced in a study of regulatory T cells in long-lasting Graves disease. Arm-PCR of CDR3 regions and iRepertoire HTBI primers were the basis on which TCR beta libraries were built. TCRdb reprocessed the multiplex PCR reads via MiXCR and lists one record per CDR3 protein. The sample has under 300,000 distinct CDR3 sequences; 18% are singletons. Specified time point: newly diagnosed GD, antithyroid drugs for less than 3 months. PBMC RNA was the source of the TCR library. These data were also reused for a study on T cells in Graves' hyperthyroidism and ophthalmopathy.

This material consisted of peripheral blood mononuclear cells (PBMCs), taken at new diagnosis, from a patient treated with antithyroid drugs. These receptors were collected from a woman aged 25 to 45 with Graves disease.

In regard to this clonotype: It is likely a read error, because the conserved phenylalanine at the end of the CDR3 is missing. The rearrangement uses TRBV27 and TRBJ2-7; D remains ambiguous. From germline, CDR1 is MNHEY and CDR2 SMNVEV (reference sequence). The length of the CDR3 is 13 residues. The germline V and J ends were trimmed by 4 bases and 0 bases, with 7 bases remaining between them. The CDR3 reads CASSWGSSYEQYS. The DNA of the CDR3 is TGTGCCAGCAGTTGGGGAAGCTCCTACGAGCAGTACTCC.

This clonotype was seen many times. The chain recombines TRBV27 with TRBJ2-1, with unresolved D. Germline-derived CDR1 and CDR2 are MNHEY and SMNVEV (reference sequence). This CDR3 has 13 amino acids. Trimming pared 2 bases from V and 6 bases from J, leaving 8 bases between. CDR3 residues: CASSLISGNEQFF. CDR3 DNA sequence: TGTGCCAGCAGTTTAATTTCCGGCAATGAGCAGTTCTTC.

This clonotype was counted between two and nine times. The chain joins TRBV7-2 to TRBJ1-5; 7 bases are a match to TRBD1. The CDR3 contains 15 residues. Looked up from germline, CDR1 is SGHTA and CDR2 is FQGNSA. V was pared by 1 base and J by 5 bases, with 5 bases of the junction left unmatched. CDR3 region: CASSLDPGGYQPQHF. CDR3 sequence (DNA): TGTGCCAGCAGCTTAGATCCAGGGGGTTATCAGCCCCAGCATTTT.

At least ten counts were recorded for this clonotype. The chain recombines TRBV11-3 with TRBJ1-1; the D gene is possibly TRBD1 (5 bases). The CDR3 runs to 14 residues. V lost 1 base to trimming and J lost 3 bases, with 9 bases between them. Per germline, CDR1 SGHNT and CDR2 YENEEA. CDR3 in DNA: TGTGCCAGCAGCTTAGCGGGGGAGGACACTGAAGCTTTCTTT. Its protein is CASSLAGEDTEAFF.

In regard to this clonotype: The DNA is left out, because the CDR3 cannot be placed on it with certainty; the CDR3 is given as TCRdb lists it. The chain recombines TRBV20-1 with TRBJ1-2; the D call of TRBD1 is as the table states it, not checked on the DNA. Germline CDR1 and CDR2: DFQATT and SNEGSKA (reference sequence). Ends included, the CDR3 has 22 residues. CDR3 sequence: CSASVSNEQFFGPGTPAYGYTF.

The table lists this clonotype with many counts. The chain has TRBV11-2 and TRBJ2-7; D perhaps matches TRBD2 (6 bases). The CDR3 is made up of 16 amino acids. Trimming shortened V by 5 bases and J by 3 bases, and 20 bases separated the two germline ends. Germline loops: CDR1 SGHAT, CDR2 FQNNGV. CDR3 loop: CASSPLARETVYEQYF. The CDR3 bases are TGTGCCAGCAGCCCCCTAGCCCGGGAGACAGTCTACGAGCAGTACTTC. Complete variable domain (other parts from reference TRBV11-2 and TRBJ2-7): EAGVAQSPRYKIIEKRQSVAFWCNPISGHATLYWYQQILGQGPKLLIQFQNNGVVDDSQLPKDRFSAERLKGVDSTLKIQPAKLEDSAVYLCASSPLARETVYEQYFGPGTRLTVT.

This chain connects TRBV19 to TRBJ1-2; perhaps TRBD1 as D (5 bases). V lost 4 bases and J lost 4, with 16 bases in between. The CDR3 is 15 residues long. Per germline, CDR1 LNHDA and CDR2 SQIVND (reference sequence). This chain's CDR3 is CASSRDGILVYGYTF. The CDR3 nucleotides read TGTGCCAGTAGTAGGGACGGAATACTAGTCTATGGCTACACCTTC.

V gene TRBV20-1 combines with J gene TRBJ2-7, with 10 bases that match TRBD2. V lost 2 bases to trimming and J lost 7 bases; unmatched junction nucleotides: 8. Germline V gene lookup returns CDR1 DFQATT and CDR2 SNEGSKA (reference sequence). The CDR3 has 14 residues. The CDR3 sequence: CSARRAGGQGEQYF. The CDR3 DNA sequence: TGCAGTGCTAGACGAGCGGGGGGGCAAGGGGAGCAGTACTTC.

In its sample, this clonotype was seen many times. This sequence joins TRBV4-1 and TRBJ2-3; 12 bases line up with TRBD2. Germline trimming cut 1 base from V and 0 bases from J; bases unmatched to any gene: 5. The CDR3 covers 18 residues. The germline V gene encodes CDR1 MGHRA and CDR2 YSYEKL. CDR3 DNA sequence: TGCGCCAGCAGCCAAGCCTATGGGACTAGCGGGAGCACAGATACGCAGTATTTT. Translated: CASSQAYGTSGSTDTQYF.

The CDR3 loop is CASSLGGGQACYNSPLHF. The CDR3 DNA sequence: TGTGCCAGCAGCTTGGGGGGGGGACAGGCATGCTATAATTCACCCCTCCACTTT. The chain is built from TRBV11-2 and TRBJ1-6; 8 bases are shared with TRBD1. Germline V gene lookup returns CDR1 SGHAT and CDR2 FQNNGV. With V trimmed by 3 bases and J by 3 bases, 10 bases remained unmatched. The CDR3 totals 18 residues.

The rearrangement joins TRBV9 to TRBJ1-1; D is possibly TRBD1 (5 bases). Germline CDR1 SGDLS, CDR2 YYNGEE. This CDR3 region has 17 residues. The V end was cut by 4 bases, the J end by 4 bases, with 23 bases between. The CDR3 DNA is TGTGCCAGCAGCCCAACCCTCACAGGTCCTAGGTCCACTGAAGCTTTCTTT. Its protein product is CASSPTLTGPRSTEAFF.

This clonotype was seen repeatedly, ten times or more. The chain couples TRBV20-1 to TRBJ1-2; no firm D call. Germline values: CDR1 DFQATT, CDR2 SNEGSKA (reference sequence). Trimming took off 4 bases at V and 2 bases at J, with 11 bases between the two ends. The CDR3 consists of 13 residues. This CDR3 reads CSATSFLNYGYTF. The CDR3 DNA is TGCAGTGCTACATCATTCCTCAACTATGGCTACACCTTC.

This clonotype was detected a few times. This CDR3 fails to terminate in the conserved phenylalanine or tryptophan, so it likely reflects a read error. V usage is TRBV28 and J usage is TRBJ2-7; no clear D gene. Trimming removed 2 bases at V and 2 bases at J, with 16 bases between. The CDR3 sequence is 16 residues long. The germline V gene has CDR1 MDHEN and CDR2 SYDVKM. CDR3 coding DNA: TGTGCCAGCAGTTTACCCCAAACAGTGCTTACCTACGAGCAGTACCTC. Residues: CASSLPQTVLTYEQYL.

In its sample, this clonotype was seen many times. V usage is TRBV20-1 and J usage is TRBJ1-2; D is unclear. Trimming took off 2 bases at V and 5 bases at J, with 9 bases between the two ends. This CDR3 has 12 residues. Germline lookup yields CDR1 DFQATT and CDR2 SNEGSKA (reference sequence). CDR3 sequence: CSARKSEYGYTF. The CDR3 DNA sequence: TGCAGTGCTAGAAAGTCGGAGTATGGCTACACCTTC.

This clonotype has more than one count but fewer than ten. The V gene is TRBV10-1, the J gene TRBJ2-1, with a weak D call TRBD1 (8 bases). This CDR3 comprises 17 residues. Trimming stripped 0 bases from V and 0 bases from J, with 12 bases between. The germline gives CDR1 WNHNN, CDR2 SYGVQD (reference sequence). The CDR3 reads CASSESSGTGSYNEQFF. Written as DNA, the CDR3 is TGCGCCAGCAGTGAGTCAAGCGGGACAGGCTCCTACAATGAGCAGTTCTTC.

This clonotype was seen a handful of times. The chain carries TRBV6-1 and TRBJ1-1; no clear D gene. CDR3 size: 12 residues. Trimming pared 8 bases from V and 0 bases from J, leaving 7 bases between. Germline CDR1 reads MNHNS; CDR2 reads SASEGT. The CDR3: CASASVNTEAFF. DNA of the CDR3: TGTGCCAGCGCCTCAGTGAACACTGAAGCTTTCTTT.

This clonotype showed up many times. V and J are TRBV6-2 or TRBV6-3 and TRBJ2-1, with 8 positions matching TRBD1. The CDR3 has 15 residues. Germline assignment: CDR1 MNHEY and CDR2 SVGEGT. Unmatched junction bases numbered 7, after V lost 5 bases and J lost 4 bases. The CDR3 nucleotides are TGTGCCAGCAGTGAATCGACAGGGGTGTACAATGAGCAGTTCTTC. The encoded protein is CASSESTGVYNEQFF.

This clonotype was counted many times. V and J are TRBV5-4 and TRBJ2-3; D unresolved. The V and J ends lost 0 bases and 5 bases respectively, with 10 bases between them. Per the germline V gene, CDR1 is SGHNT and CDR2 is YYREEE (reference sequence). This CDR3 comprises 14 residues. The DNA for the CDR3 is TGTGCCAGCAGCTTGGCGGCAGAATTAGATACGCAGTATTTT. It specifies CASSLAAELDTQYF.

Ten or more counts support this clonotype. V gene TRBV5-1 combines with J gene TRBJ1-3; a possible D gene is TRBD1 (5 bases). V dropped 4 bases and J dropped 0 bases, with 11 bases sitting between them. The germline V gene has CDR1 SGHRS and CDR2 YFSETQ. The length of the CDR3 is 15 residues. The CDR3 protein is CASSTTTDSGNTIYF. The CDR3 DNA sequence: TGCGCCAGCAGCACCACGACAGACTCTGGAAACACCATATATTTT.

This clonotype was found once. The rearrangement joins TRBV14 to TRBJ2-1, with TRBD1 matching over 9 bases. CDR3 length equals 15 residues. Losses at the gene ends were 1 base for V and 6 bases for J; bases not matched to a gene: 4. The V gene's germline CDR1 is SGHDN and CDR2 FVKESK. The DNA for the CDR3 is TGTGCCAGCAGCCAAGGGGGACAGGGAATCAATGAGCAGTTCTTC. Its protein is CASSQGGQGINEQFF.

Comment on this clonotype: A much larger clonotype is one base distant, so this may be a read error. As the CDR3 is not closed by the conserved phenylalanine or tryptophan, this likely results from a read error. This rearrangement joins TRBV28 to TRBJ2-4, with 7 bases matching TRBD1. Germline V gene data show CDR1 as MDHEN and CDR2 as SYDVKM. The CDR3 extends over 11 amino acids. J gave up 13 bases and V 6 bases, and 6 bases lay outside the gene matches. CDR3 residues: CASSKTGEQYL. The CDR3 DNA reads TGTGCCAGCAGCAAAACAGGGGAGCAGTACCTC.

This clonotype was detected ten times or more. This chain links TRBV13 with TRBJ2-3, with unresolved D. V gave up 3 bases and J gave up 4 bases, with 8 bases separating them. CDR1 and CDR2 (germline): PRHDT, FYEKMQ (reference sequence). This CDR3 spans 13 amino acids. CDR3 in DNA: TGTGCCAGCAGCTTGGAACGATCAGATACGCAGTATTTT. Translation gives CASSLERSDTQYF.

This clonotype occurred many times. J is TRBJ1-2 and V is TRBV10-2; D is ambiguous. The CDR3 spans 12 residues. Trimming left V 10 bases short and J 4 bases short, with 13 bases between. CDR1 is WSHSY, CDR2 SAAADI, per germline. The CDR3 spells CATGDSGYGYTF. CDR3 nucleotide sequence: TGCGCCACCGGGGATTCCGGCTATGGCTACACCTTC.

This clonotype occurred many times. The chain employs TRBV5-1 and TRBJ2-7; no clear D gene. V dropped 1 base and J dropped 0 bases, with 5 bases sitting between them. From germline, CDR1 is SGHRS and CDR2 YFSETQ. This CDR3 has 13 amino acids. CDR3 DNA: TGCGCCAGCAGCTTGACGGACTCCTACGAGCAGTACTTC. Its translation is CASSLTDSYEQYF.

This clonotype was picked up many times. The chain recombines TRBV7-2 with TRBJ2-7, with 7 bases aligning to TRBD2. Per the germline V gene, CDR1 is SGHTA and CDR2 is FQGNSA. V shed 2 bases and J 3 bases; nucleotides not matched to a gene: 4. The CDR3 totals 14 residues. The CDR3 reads CASSLRGEHYEQYF. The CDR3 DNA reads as TGTGCCAGCAGCTTACGGGGGGAACACTACGAGCAGTACTTC.

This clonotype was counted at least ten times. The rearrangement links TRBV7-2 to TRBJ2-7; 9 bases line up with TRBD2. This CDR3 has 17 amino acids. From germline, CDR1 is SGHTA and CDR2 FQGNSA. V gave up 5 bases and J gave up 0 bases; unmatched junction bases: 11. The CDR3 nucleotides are TGTGCCAGCAGCCCGACTTTAGCGGGGGCCACCTCCTACGAGCAGTACTTC. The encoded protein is CASSPTLAGATSYEQYF. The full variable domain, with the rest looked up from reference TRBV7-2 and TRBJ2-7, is GAGVSQSPSNKVTEKGKDVELRCDPISGHTALYWYRQSLGQGLEFLIYFQGNSAPDKSGLPSDRFSAERTGGSVSTLTIQRTQQEDSAVYLCASSPTLAGATSYEQYFGPGTRLTVT.

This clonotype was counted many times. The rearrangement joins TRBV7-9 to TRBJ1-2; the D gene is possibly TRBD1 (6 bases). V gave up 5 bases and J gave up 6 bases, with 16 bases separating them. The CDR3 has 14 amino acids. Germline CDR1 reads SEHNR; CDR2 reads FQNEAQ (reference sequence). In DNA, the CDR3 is TGTGCCAGCAGCATCCACGGACAGCCCAATGGCTACACCTTC. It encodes CASSIHGQPNGYTF.

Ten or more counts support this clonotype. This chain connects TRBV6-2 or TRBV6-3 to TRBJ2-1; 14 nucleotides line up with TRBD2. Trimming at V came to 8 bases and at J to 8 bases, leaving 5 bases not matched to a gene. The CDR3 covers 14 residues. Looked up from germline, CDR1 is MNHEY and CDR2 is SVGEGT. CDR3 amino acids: CASATSGGEDEQFF. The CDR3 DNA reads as TGTGCCAGCGCGACTAGCGGGGGGGAGGATGAGCAGTTCTTC.

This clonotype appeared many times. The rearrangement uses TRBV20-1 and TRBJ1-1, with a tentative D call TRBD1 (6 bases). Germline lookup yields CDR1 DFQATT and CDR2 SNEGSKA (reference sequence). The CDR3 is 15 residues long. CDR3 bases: TGCAGCGGACAACAGGGTGGGGGGGAGGTGGGTGAAGCTTTCTTT. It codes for CSGQQGGGEVGEAFF.

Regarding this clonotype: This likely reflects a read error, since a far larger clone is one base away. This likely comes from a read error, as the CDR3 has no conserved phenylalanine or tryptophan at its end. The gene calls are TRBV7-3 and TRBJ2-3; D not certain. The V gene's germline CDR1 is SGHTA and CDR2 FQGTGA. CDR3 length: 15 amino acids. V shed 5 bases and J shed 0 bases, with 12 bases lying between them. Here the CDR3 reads CASSQDLGSTDTQYS. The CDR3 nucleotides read TGTGCCAGCAGCCAAGATTTGGGGAGCACAGATACGCAGTATTCT.